A single sample is the source of the 9 T cell receptor beta chains below, sequenced in a study of CD8+CD57+ T cells in acquired aplastic anemia. CDR3 and TCR beta VDJ profiling relied on a genomic DNA template. TCRdb re-derived calls from the reads in MiXCR, one entry per CDR3 protein. Of about half a million distinct CDR3 sequences listed, around a third are singletons. Individuals selected for sequencing had exhibited CD8+CD57+ cell expansion on flow cytometry. The sequenced sample consisted of sorted CD4+, CD8+, or CD8+CD57+ T cells (not recorded which) from PBMCs. The receptors shown here come from a human donor with aplastic anemia.

Ten or more counts support this clonotype. This rearrangement joins TRBV20-1 to TRBJ1-1, with 7 positions matching TRBD1. CDR1 and CDR2 from the germline V gene are DFQATT and SNEGSKA (reference sequence). Unmatched junction bases numbered 5, after V lost 6 bases and J lost 4 bases. The CDR3 has 12 amino acids. CDR3 nucleotides: TGCAGTGCCAACAGGGGAGTCACTGAAGCTTTCTTT. Its protein is CSANRGVTEAFF.

This rearrangement joins TRBV6-5 to TRBJ1-1, with 7 bases that match TRBD1. Germline V gene data show CDR1 as MNHEY and CDR2 as SVGAGI. The CDR3 runs to 13 residues. Trimming cost V 6 bases and J 4 bases; bases outside gene matches: 5. CDR3 in DNA: TGTGCCAGCAGGCCCAGGGGGAGCACTGAAGCTTTCTTT. Encoded protein: CASRPRGSTEAFF.

The chain recombines TRBV19 with TRBJ2-1; maybe TRBD2 (6 bases). The CDR3 loop spans 16 amino acids. The germline V and J ends were trimmed by 7 bases and 3 bases, with 19 bases remaining between them. The germline CDR1 and CDR2 sequences are LNHDA and SQIVND (reference sequence). The CDR3, as DNA: TGTGCCAGTACCTCTGGGACGGGAGACTACTACAATGAGCAGTTCTTC. This gives the protein CASTSGTGDYYNEQFF. Supplemented by reference TRBV19 and TRBJ2-1, the full variable domain reads DGGITQSPKYLFRKEGQNVTLSCEQNLNHDAMYWYRQDPGQGLRLIYYSQIVNDFQKGDIAEGYSVSREKKESFPLTVTSAQKNPTAFYLCASTSGTGDYYNEQFFGPGTRLTVL.

This clonotype was detected a few times. V is TRBV4-2 and J is TRBJ1-2, with D possibly TRBD1 on 6 matching bases. This CDR3 has 14 amino acids. Trimming took off 5 bases at V and 8 bases at J, with 18 bases between the two ends. In germline, CDR1 is LGHNA, CDR2 YNFKEQ. As DNA, the CDR3 is TGTGCCAGCAGCGTCACAGGGAGTCGGCGAGGCTACACCTTC. It translates to CASSVTGSRRGYTF.

V is TRBV20-1 and J is TRBJ2-3, with TRBD2 matching 10 bases. CDR3 length: 14 amino acids. Germline V lookup: CDR1 DFQATT, CDR2 SNEGSKA (reference sequence). The trim removed 6 bases at V and 2 bases at J, leaving 5 bases unmatched. CDR3 in amino acids: CSALAGGFTDTQYF. For the CDR3, the DNA is TGCAGTGCCTTAGCGGGGGGCTTCACAGATACGCAGTATTTT.

This clonotype has a count of ten or more. The chain has TRBV5-1 and TRBJ2-3; tentatively, D is TRBD1 or TRBD2 (5 bases each). The V end was cut by 3 bases, the J end by 1 base, with 12 bases between. Germline V gives CDR1 SGHRS, CDR2 YFSETQ. The length of the CDR3 is 15 residues. CDR3 bases: TGCGCCAGCAGCTGGGGTCGAGGGGGCACAGATACGCAGTATTTT. Its translation is CASSWGRGGTDTQYF.

The chain has TRBV12-3 or TRBV12-4 and TRBJ1-1; D unresolved. The CDR3 has 13 amino acids. The V gene lost 5 bases and the J gene lost 4 bases, with 11 bases spanning the gap. Here the CDR3 reads CASSPHVSTEAFF. CDR3 DNA: TGTGCCAGCAGTCCCCATGTGTCCACTGAAGCTTTCTTT.

The chain links TRBV4-1 to TRBJ1-1; D possibly corresponds to TRBD1 (6 bases). The CDR3 totals 15 residues. V lost 1 base and J lost 4, with 13 bases in between. Germline V gives CDR1 MGHRA, CDR2 YSYEKL. The CDR3 region is CASSQGFGGLTEAFF. The DNA for the CDR3 is TGCGCCAGCAGCCAAGGATTTGGGGGCCTCACTGAAGCTTTCTTT.

The table lists this clonotype with many counts. The rearrangement links TRBV16 to TRBJ1-6, with D hard to call. V was shortened by 5 bases and J by 6 bases, with 11 bases between the two germline ends. The CDR3 extends over 14 amino acids. Germline CDR1 is KGHSY and CDR2 is FQNENV. The CDR3 sequence: CASSVGPLNSPLHF. The CDR3 region has the DNA TGTGCCAGCAGCGTCGGACCACTTAATTCACCCCTCCACTTT.